The 14 T cell receptor beta chains below come from one sample, sequenced in a study of Ad26.COV2.S vaccination and SARS-CoV-2 variants. Sequencing was performed with immunoSEQ multiplex PCR; in TCRdb, only in-frame clones are kept and a portion is missing. The sample holds 400,000 to 450,000 clones, 90% seen once. Noted treatment: over 15 received Ad26.COV2.S at low or high dose, single or two shots; 5 received placebo; per-sample allocation not given. Repertoires come from day 63 after the first vaccine or placebo injection. The sample was peripheral blood, taken in a trial of Ad26.COV2.S vaccine versus placebo. The source is a person between 18 and 65 years old who received the Ad26.COV2.S COVID-19 vaccine or a placebo.

The chain uses TRBV6-5 and TRBJ1-1, with D perhaps matching TRBD1 (5 bases). V shed 6 bases and J shed 0 bases, with 11 bases lying between them. Germline V gene data show CDR1 as MNHEY and CDR2 as SVGAGI. The CDR3 covers 14 residues. In DNA form, the CDR3 reads TGTGCCAGCAGAGCCGACAGAATGAACACTGAAGCTTTCTTT. It codes for CASRADRMNTEAFF.

The chain couples TRBV28 to TRBJ2-1; 9 bases line up with TRBD2. The V gene end was trimmed by 2 bases and the J gene end by 0 bases; junction bases not matched to a gene: 14. This CDR3 is 20 amino acids long. Per germline, CDR1 MDHEN and CDR2 SYDVKM. CDR3 nucleotides: TGTGCCAGCAGTTTAACAGGTGTTTGGACTAGCGATAGCTCCTACAATGAGCAGTTCTTC. This gives the protein CASSLTGVWTSDSSYNEQFF.

The chain joins TRBV9 to TRBJ2-2; maybe TRBD1 (5 bases). V lost 0 bases and J 9 bases, leaving 12 bases between the germline ends. CDR3 length equals 14 residues. Germline loops: CDR1 SGDLS, CDR2 YYNGEE. The CDR3 reads CASSVDQGPRELFF. CDR3 bases: TGTGCCAGCAGCGTAGACCAGGGCCCTCGGGAGCTGTTTTTT.

The J gene is TRBJ2-2, the V gene TRBV2; no clear D. The V and J ends lost 2 bases and 4 bases respectively, with 8 bases between them. CDR1 and CDR2 from the germline V gene are SNHLY and FYNNEI. CDR3 length: 14 amino acids. The CDR3: CASSETSVTGELFF. The CDR3 coding sequence is TGTGCCAGCAGTGAAACGTCAGTCACCGGGGAGCTGTTTTTT.

The chain uses TRBV5-4 and TRBJ2-5; D is unresolved. CDR1 is SGHNT, CDR2 YYREEE, per germline (reference sequence). This CDR3 comprises 14 residues. V was clipped by 0 bases and J by 5 bases, with 11 bases between them. CDR3 protein: CASSLAWDGETQYF. The CDR3 nucleotides read TGTGCCAGCAGCTTGGCTTGGGATGGCGAGACCCAGTACTTC.

The J gene is TRBJ1-2, the V gene TRBV6-2 or TRBV6-3, with a possible D match to TRBD1 (6 bases). V dropped 6 bases and J dropped 4 bases, with 27 bases sitting between them. The CDR3 length is 18 residues. Germline V gives CDR1 MNHEY, CDR2 SVGEGT. CDR3 nucleotides: TGTGCCAGCAGCGCATGGGGGCTCGGGCAGGGGAGGTTCTATGGCTACACCTTC. It specifies CASSAWGLGQGRFYGYTF.

The chain links TRBV7-9 to TRBJ2-1; D not certain. Trimming removed 7 bases at V and 4 bases at J, with 11 bases between. In germline, CDR1 is SEHNR, CDR2 FQNEAQ (reference sequence). The CDR3 has 13 residues. In nucleotides, the CDR3 is TGTGCCAGCATCCGCGGCAGTTACAATGAGCAGTTCTTC. This encodes CASIRGSYNEQFF.

This rearrangement joins TRBV11-3 to TRBJ2-3; TRBD2 might be the D (6 bases). Germline CDR1 SGHNT, CDR2 YENEEA. The length of the CDR3 is 15 residues. Trimming shortened V by 1 base and J by 2 bases, and 10 bases separated the two germline ends. CDR3 region: CASSLGVADTDTQYF. CDR3 nucleotide sequence: TGTGCCAGCAGCTTAGGGGTAGCGGACACAGATACGCAGTATTTT. Full variable domain (missing parts from reference TRBV11-3 and TRBJ2-3): EAGVVQSPRYKIIEKKQPVAFWCNPISGHNTLYWYLQNLGQGPELLIRYENEEAVDDSQLPKDRFSAERLKGVDSTLKIQPAELGDSAVYLCASSLGVADTDTQYFGPGTRLTVL.

J is TRBJ2-1 and V is TRBV4-1; D is undetermined. The V and J ends lost 3 bases and 4 bases respectively, with 16 bases between them. The CDR3 has 16 residues. Per the germline V gene, CDR1 is MGHRA and CDR2 is YSYEKL. The CDR3 nucleotides are TGCGCCAGCAGCCAGCCCCCCCGCCACAGTTACAATGAGCAGTTCTTC. As protein: CASSQPPRHSYNEQFF.

The chain recombines TRBV4-2 with TRBJ2-5; 12 bases are a match to TRBD2. Germline CDR1 is LGHNA and CDR2 is YNFKEQ. CDR3 length: 14 residues. The J segment lost 3 bases and the V segment lost 5 bases, leaving 1 base of the junction unmatched. CDR3 DNA: TGTGCCAGCAGCTCTAGCGGGAGGGAAGAGACCCAGTACTTC. This gives the protein CASSSSGREETQYF.

The rearrangement joins TRBV28 to TRBJ1-5, with D uncertain. V lost 3 bases and J lost 0, with 15 bases in between. Germline V gene data show CDR1 as MDHEN and CDR2 as SYDVKM. There are 17 residues in the CDR3. The CDR3: CASSFFVTAYSNQPQHF. DNA of the CDR3: TGTGCCAGCAGTTTTTTTGTCACAGCCTATAGCAATCAGCCCCAGCATTTT.

The CDR3 here is CASSRSRNEQFF. CDR3 bases: TGTGCCAGCAGCCGTAGTCGCAATGAGCAGTTCTTC. The rearrangement links TRBV7-9 to TRBJ2-1; no firm D call. CDR1 is SEHNR, CDR2 FQNEAQ, per germline (reference sequence). The CDR3 sequence is 12 residues long. V shed 5 bases and J shed 6 bases, with 8 bases lying between them. Complete variable domain (other parts from reference TRBV7-9 and TRBJ2-1): DTGVSQNPRHKITKRGQNVTFRCDPISEHNRLYWYRQTLGQGPEFLTYFQNEAQLEKSRLLSDRFSAERPKGSFSTLEIQRTEQGDSAMYLCASSRSRNEQFFGPGTRLTVL.

The chain joins TRBV20-1 to TRBJ1-2; D uncertain. Deletions cut 0 bases from V and 5 bases from J, with 4 bases between. The CDR3 covers 11 residues. From germline, CDR1 is DFQATT and CDR2 SNEGSKA (reference sequence). The CDR3 sequence: CSARDLYGYTF. The CDR3 nucleotides are TGCAGTGCTAGAGATCTATATGGCTACACCTTC.

The chain uses TRBV7-9 and TRBJ1-4; no definite D call. This CDR3 comprises 13 residues. V was clipped by 3 bases and J by 8 bases, with 10 bases between them. Germline assignment: CDR1 SEHNR and CDR2 FQNEAQ (reference sequence). The CDR3 loop is CASSFPTGEKLFF. CDR3 coding DNA: TGTGCCAGCAGCTTTCCCACTGGGGAAAAACTGTTTTTT.